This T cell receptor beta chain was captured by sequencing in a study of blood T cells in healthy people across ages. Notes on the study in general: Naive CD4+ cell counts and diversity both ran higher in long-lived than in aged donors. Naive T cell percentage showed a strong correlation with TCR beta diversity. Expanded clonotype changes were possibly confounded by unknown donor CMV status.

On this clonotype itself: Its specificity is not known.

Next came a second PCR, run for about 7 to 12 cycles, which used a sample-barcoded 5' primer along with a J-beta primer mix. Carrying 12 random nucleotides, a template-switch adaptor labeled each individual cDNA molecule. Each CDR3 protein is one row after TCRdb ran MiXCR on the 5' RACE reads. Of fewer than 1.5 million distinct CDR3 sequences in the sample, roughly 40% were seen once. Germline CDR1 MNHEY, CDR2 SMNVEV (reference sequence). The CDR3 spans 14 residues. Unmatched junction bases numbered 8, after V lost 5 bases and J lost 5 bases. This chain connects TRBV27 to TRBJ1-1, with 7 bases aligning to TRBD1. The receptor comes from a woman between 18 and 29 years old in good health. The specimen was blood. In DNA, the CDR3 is TGTGCCAGCAGTATGGACAGGTCAGCTACTGAAGCTTTCTTT. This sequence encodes CASSMDRSATEAFF.